Listed here are 20 T cell receptor beta chains from one sample, sequenced in a study of T cell responses to AZD1222 COVID-19 vaccine. The repertoire was sequenced with immunoSEQ multiplex PCR; TCRdb's copy has only in-frame clones and lacks some. The sample shows over 150,000 clones, just over 90% of them seen only once. The source was peripheral blood, collected 28 days after the second AZD1222 dose. The receptors were sampled from an adult who received the AZD1222 COVID-19 vaccine.

This chain connects TRBV5-1 to TRBJ2-1; D gene ambiguous. The CDR3 spans 14 residues. Germline-derived CDR1 and CDR2 are SGHRS and YFSETQ. V lost 0 bases, J lost 8 bases, and 12 bases lay in between. The CDR3: CASSLEGRNHEQFF. CDR3 bases: TGCGCCAGCAGCTTGGAGGGCAGAAACCATGAGCAGTTCTTC. The whole variable domain, filled in from reference TRBV5-1 and TRBJ2-1, reads KAGVTQTPRYLIKTRGQQVTLSCSPISGHRSVSWYQQTPGQGLQFLFEYFSETQRNKGNFPGRFSGRQFSNSRSEMNVSTLELGDSALYLCASSLEGRNHEQFFGPGTRLTVL.

V usage is TRBV7-2 and J usage is TRBJ2-2; a weak D match, TRBD2 (5 bases). Germline lookup yields CDR1 SGHTA and CDR2 FQGNSA. V lost 5 bases to trimming and J lost 1 base, with 14 bases between them. The CDR3 is made up of 16 amino acids. The CDR3 DNA follows: TGTGCCAGCAGCCTGTTGGGGAGTAGGAACACCGGGGAGCTGTTTTTT. Translating it yields CASSLLGSRNTGELFF. Full variable domain (remainder filled in from reference TRBV7-2 and TRBJ2-2): GAGVSQSPSNKVTEKGKDVELRCDPISGHTALYWYRQSLGQGLEFLIYFQGNSAPDKSGLPSDRFSAERTGGSVSTLTIQRTQQEDSAVYLCASSLLGSRNTGELFFGEGSRLTVL.

The CDR3 DNA reads as TGTGCCAGCAGCCCTCTTGGGCCGGGACAGAGCTATGGCTACACCTTC. It encodes CASSPLGPGQSYGYTF. This sequence joins TRBV5-4 and TRBJ1-2, with TRBD1 matching 7 bases. CDR1 is SGHNT and CDR2 is YYREEE in the germline V gene (reference sequence). V was pared by 4 bases and J by 4 bases, with 13 bases of the junction left unmatched. The CDR3 has 16 amino acids.

The CDR3 loop is CASSFQGTLSSYNEQFF. In DNA form, the CDR3 reads TGTGCCAGCAGTTTTCAGGGGACTCTATCATCCTACAATGAGCAGTTCTTC. The V gene is TRBV27, the J gene TRBJ2-1; perhaps D is TRBD1 or TRBD2 (6 bases each). CDR3 size: 17 residues. Per the germline V gene, CDR1 is MNHEY and CDR2 is SMNVEV (reference sequence). The V end was cut by 3 bases, the J end by 1 base, with 16 bases between.

The chain joins TRBV30 to TRBJ1-2; possible D gene TRBD1, 5 bases. V dropped 3 bases and J dropped 2 bases, with 13 bases sitting between them. CDR3 length: 14 residues. Per the germline V gene, CDR1 is GTSNPN and CDR2 is SVGIG (reference sequence). The CDR3 DNA reads as TGTGCCTGGAGGAATTGGGGGGTAAACTATGGCTACACCTTC. Amino acid sequence: CAWRNWGVNYGYTF.

The chain joins TRBV27 to TRBJ1-6, with D maybe TRBD1 (5 bases). Germline loops: CDR1 MNHEY, CDR2 SMNVEV (reference sequence). The CDR3 totals 15 residues. Trimming removed 2 bases from V and 7 bases from J, with 12 bases in between. CDR3 protein: CASSLVRGMNSPLHF. The CDR3 nucleotides read TGTGCCAGCAGTTTAGTCCGGGGGATGAATTCACCCCTCCACTTT.

The J gene is TRBJ2-3, the V gene TRBV19, with TRBD2 as a possible D gene (6 bases). CDR3 size: 14 residues. Deletions cut 4 bases from V and 5 bases from J, with 13 bases between. The V gene's germline CDR1 is LNHDA and CDR2 SQIVND (reference sequence). CDR3 amino acids: CASSKRERVDTQYF. The CDR3 DNA is TGTGCCAGTAGTAAACGGGAGAGAGTAGATACGCAGTATTTT.

A single count supports this clone. The gene calls are TRBV28 and TRBJ2-5; D unresolved. The CDR3 spans 15 residues. V was trimmed by 2 bases and J by 2 bases, leaving 12 bases between them. The germline gives CDR1 MDHEN, CDR2 SYDVKM. The CDR3 reads CASSLTWAKQETQYF. CDR3 DNA: TGTGCCAGCAGTTTAACGTGGGCGAAACAAGAGACCCAGTACTTC.

The rearrangement uses TRBV7-2 and TRBJ2-1; a possible D gene is TRBD2 (5 bases). This CDR3 is built from 15 residues. Between the trimmed V and J ends, which lost 5 bases and 4 bases, there was a span of 15 bases. Germline lookup yields CDR1 SGHTA and CDR2 FQGNSA. CDR3 nucleotide sequence: TGTGCCAGCAGCCCCGACTACCAGGATTACAATGAGCAGTTCTTC. It codes for CASSPDYQDYNEQFF.

The chain is built from TRBV7-3 and TRBJ2-3; maybe TRBD1 (6 bases). With 6 bases removed from V and 4 bases from J, the gap between germline ends came to 14 bases. From germline, CDR1 is SGHTA and CDR2 FQGTGA. CDR3 length equals 14 residues. CDR3: CASRPGAGSDTQYF. The CDR3 DNA follows: TGTGCCAGCAGGCCAGGGGCCGGCTCAGATACGCAGTATTTT. The variable domain in full, with the rest retrieved from reference TRBV7-3 and TRBJ2-3, is GAGVSQTPSNKVTEKGKYVELRCDPISGHTALYWYRQSLGQGPEFLIYFQGTGAADDSGLPNDRFFAVRPEGSVSTLKIQRTERGDSAVYLCASRPGAGSDTQYFGPGTRLTVL.

The chain joins TRBV6-5 to TRBJ2-5; the D gene is possibly TRBD2 (5 bases). The CDR3 extends over 13 amino acids. Per the germline V gene, CDR1 is MNHEY and CDR2 is SVGAGI. The V gene lost 2 bases and the J gene lost 5 bases, with 9 bases spanning the gap. CDR3 in amino acids: CASSYLGAETQYF. The CDR3 nucleotides are TGTGCCAGCAGTTACCTGGGAGCGGAGACCCAGTACTTC.

The chain joins TRBV27 to TRBJ2-7; 7 nucleotides line up with TRBD2. The germline V gene has CDR1 MNHEY and CDR2 SMNVEV (reference sequence). This CDR3 is built from 17 residues. Germline trimming cut 0 bases from V and 3 bases from J; bases unmatched to any gene: 11. The CDR3 protein is CASSLSPPGTKYYEQYF. The CDR3 region has the DNA TGTGCCAGCAGTTTATCCCCCCCCGGGACTAAATACTACGAGCAGTACTTC.

DNA for the CDR3: TGTGCCAGCAGCTTAGTTCGGCTAGCGGTGGGGGGCACCGGGGAGCTGTTTTTT. Its translation: CASSLVRLAVGGTGELFF. The rearrangement links TRBV7-2 to TRBJ2-2; TRBD2 matches 7 bases. The germline gives CDR1 SGHTA, CDR2 FQGNSA. The CDR3 totals 18 residues. Trimming removed 1 base from V and 4 bases from J; junction bases left unmatched: 12.

The chain has TRBV6-5 and TRBJ2-1; TRBD2 agrees at 8 bases. Germline assignment: CDR1 MNHEY and CDR2 SVGAGI. The CDR3 loop spans 14 amino acids. V was pared by 6 bases and J by 3 bases, with 4 bases of the junction left unmatched. CDR3 residues: CASRHSGDYNEQFF. CDR3 sequence (DNA): TGTGCCAGCAGGCATAGCGGGGACTACAATGAGCAGTTCTTC.

The chain is built from TRBV28 and TRBJ2-7; D remains ambiguous. The CDR3 totals 14 residues. V was pared by 6 bases and J by 7 bases, with 19 bases between. The germline V gene encodes CDR1 MDHEN and CDR2 SYDVKM. CDR3 amino acids: CASRAGPGASEQYF. The CDR3 nucleotides are TGTGCCAGCAGGGCTGGACCGGGTGCGAGTGAGCAGTACTTC.

This chain joins TRBV21-1 and TRBJ1-5. TRBV21-1 is flagged as a pseudogene. There are 19 residues in the CDR3. The CDR3: CASSRGLASPLCGNQPQHF. In DNA, the CDR3 is TGTGCCAGCAGCAGGGGACTCGCCAGCCCCTTATGTGGCAATCAGCCCCAGCATTTT.

This clone occurred a few times. This chain connects TRBV28 to TRBJ2-3; D is unclear. V lost 5 bases to trimming and J lost 6 bases, with 15 bases between them. The CDR3 runs 14 residues. The germline gives CDR1 MDHEN, CDR2 SYDVKM. CDR3: CASSQRSPRDTQYF. In DNA, the CDR3 is TGTGCCAGCAGTCAAAGAAGCCCTAGGGATACGCAGTATTTT. The whole variable domain, remainder taken from reference TRBV28 and TRBJ2-3, is DVKVTQSSRYLVKRTGEKVFLECVQDMDHENMFWYRQDPGLGLRLIYFSYDVKMKEKGDIPEGYSVSREKKERFSLILESASTNQTSMYLCASSQRSPRDTQYFGPGTRLTVL.

The chain carries TRBV5-1 and TRBJ2-7; 10 bases are a match to TRBD2. The CDR3 extends over 15 amino acids. Losses at the gene ends were 2 bases for V and 4 bases for J; bases not matched to a gene: 6. Looked up from germline, CDR1 is SGHRS and CDR2 is YFSETQ. CDR3 loop: CASSFRSSGSYEQYF. CDR3 bases: TGCGCCAGCAGCTTCCGCTCTAGCGGGAGTTACGAGCAGTACTTC.

The genes are TRBV6-4 and TRBJ1-6; 9 nucleotides match TRBD1. The CDR3 has 15 amino acids. With 6 bases clipped from V and 7 bases from J, the junction kept 7 bases outside the gene matches. Germline V lookup: CDR1 MRHNA, CDR2 SNTAGT. DNA of the CDR3: TGTGCCAGCAGCCGGGACAGGGAAGGAAATTCACCCCTCCACTTT. Protein: CASSRDREGNSPLHF.

The V and J genes are TRBV28 and TRBJ1-4; D not certain. This CDR3 contains 13 residues. Germline values: CDR1 MDHEN, CDR2 SYDVKM. The germline V and J ends were trimmed by 10 bases and 7 bases, with 16 bases remaining between them. CDR3 sequence: CATGELKSEKLFF. CDR3 bases: TGTGCCACCGGAGAGCTAAAGAGTGAAAAACTGTTTTTT.